The clone carrying this TCR beta chain has a handful of counts. Its antigen is not identified. Since a much larger clone is just one base distant, this may be a read error. This specimen comes from a study of Graves' ophthalmopathy and Graves' hyperthyroidism. Across the whole study: At the time of initial diagnosis and before any treatment, peripheral blood was collected. Points from the study as a whole: In blood, most expanded thyroid clonotypes above 0.001 frequency were also detected.

Germline assignment: CDR1 SNHLY and CDR2 FYNNEI. This CDR3 contains 11 residues. V lost 8 bases, J lost 9 bases, and 13 bases lay in between. A volume of around 10 ml of fresh peripheral blood supplied the PBMCs. RNA transcripts were the source from which TCR beta CDR3 regions were amplified. First-round RT-PCR used HTBI primers; second-round multiplex PCR followed. TCRdb reanalysed the multiplex PCR reads using MiXCR and keeps one entry per CDR3 protein. In the table there are 660,000 or so distinct CDR3 sequences, roughly two fifths of which are singletons. The sample was peripheral blood. J is TRBJ2-5 and V is TRBV2, with D perhaps matching TRBD2 (6 bases). The sequence was collected from an adult man with Graves' ophthalmopathy. The CDR3 protein is CASWVGEAQYF. For the CDR3, the DNA is TGTGCCAGCTGGGTTGGGGAGGCCCAGTACTTC.